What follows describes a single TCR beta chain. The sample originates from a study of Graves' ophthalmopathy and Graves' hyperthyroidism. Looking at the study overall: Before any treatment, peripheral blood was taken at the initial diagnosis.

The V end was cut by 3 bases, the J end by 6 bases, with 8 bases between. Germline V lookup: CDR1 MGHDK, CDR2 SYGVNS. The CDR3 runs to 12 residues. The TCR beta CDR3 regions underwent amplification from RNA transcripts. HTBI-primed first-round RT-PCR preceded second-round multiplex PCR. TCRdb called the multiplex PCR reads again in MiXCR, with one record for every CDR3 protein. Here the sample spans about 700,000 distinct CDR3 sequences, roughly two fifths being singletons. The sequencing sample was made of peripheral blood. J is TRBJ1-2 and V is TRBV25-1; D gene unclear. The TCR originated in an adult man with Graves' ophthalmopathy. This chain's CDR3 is CASSERGDGYTF. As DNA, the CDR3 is TGTGCCAGCAGTGAGCGCGGGGATGGCTACACCTTC.